A selection of T cell receptor beta chains follows, all from one sample in a study of cytomegalovirus exposure and HLA in healthy donors. Using immunoSEQ multiplex PCR, the repertoire was profiled, and TCRdb retains in-frame clones only, with some absent. The table includes about 110,000 clones, approximately 76% detected once. The sample consisted of PBMCs. Receptors were obtained from a middle-aged man in good health and CMV-seronegative. The conserved cysteine and the conserved F or W are not part of the CDR3 here. D genes are given only for firm matches.

d_call: TRBD2; v_call: TRBV5-1; cdr3_aa: ASSLGSLAGSNEQF
d_call: NA; v_call: TRBV12-5; cdr3_aa: ASALTGSEQPQH
d_call: NA; v_call: TRBV9; cdr3_aa: ASSVAPGANYGYT
d_call: NA; v_call: TRBV28; cdr3_aa: ASSLKSQGSVGPQH
d_call: NA; v_call: TRBV4-2; cdr3_aa: ASSQNPRGGNIQY
d_call: TRBD1; v_call: TRBV4-1; cdr3_aa: ASSQDGQTGGAF
d_call: NA; v_call: TRBV19; cdr3_aa: ASRLTPGGTVNTEAF
d_call: NA; v_call: TRBV6-1; cdr3_aa: ASSIIYGYT
d_call: NA; v_call: TRBV5-4; cdr3_aa: ASSSSTDTQY
d_call: NA; v_call: TRBV28; cdr3_aa: ASSVSTAPNEKLF
d_call: NA; v_call: TRBV13; cdr3_aa: ASSSDSGTGELF
d_call: TRBD1; v_call: TRBV6-5; cdr3_aa: ASSAGTGSYEQY
d_call: NA; v_call: TRBV5-6; cdr3_aa: ASSLAARVLGYEQY
d_call: NA; v_call: TRBV7-2; cdr3_aa: ASSWGRLGETQY
d_call: NA; v_call: TRBV6-1; cdr3_aa: ASSEAAGAATYGYT
d_call: TRBD1; v_call: TRBV6-1; cdr3_aa: ASSAPGQGDSPLH
d_call: TRBD1; v_call: TRBV7-9; cdr3_aa: ASSPTGRKTQY
d_call: NA; v_call: TRBV28; cdr3_aa: ASLRGGNTGELF
d_call: NA; v_call: TRBV6-5; cdr3_aa: ASSYSGSGNNQPQH
d_call: TRBD2; v_call: TRBV13; cdr3_aa: ASSFGLAGYTGELF
d_call: NA; v_call: TRBV6-6; cdr3_aa: ASRPADSSYNSPLH
d_call: TRBD1; v_call: TRBV5-6; cdr3_aa: ASSIQGGSPLH
d_call: TRBD1; v_call: TRBV15; cdr3_aa: ATSRNPPDRGNQPQH
d_call: NA; v_call: TRBV6-6; cdr3_aa: ASLFIRELF
d_call: NA; v_call: TRBV2; cdr3_aa: ASRQPGHQDTEAF
d_call: NA; v_call: TRBV7-9; cdr3_aa: SSSYRKDSAYEQY
d_call: NA; v_call: TRBV19; cdr3_aa: ASSIGTGELF
d_call: TRBD2; v_call: TRBV6-6; cdr3_aa: ASTYGGDTQY
d_call: TRBD1; v_call: TRBV5-1; cdr3_aa: ASSYTGGLTEAF
d_call: NA; v_call: TRBV7-3; cdr3_aa: ASSPTVTHEQF